The sequence of this T cell receptor (beta chain) was determined in a study of healthy donors' naive CD4 and CD8 T cells. On the study more broadly: All functional IMGT TCR alpha variants were covered by new primers. Findings and limits, study-wide: Bulk sequencing left alpha and beta chains unpaired.

A linear amplification protocol produced the TCR libraries from 500 ng of total RNA. Using its own MiXCR run on the reads, TCRdb lists one record per CDR3 protein. Of roughly 200,000 distinct CDR3 sequences detected, about 74% appear once; the ten largest clones hold roughly 2.3%. Sorting defined naive CD4+ as CD4+CD8-CD45RO-CD45RA+ and naive CD8+ as CD8+CD4-CD45RA+CD27bright. In regard to this clonotype: Its antigen is unknown.

CDR3 length equals 15 residues. CDR1 is LNHDA and CDR2 is SQIVND in the germline V gene (reference sequence). V lost 6 bases and J 0 bases, leaving 12 bases between the germline ends. The chain couples TRBV19 to TRBJ2-1; unclear D gene. Sequenced: naive CD4+ and CD8+ T cells sorted from blood, pooled from several donors. The clonotype was recovered from a pool of human donors in good health; the sample pools cells from several healthy donors. The DNA for the CDR3 is TGTGCCAGTAGCCCGAGCTGGGGCTCCTACAATGAGCAGTTCTTC. It is translated as CASSPSWGSYNEQFF.